These T cell receptor beta chains were read from a single sample in a study of OX40 agonist ivuxolimab in advanced cancers. Sequencing was performed with immunoSEQ multiplex PCR; in TCRdb, only in-frame clones are kept and a portion is missing. The repertoire holds 50,000 to 60,000 clones, with approximately 90% as singletons. The input for sequencing was CD4+ or CD8+ T cells sorted from blood, taken in a trial of the OX40 agonist ivuxolimab. These receptors all come from an adult with an advanced solid tumor such as melanoma, head and neck, liver or kidney cancer. The CDR3 runs from the conserved cysteine through the conserved F or W. The D gene is left open where the match is weak. A clone size is listed for some rows: how often the clone was seen (once, few, many), or a class if it is expanded.

cdr3_aa cdr3_nt j_call d_call clone_size v_call
CASSLSGGSGMTYEQYF TGTGCCAGCAGTTTATCGGGAGGGTCAGGGATGACCTACGAGCAGTACTTC TRBJ2-7 TRBD2 - TRBV27
CASSHTSGGVNEQFF TGTGCCAGCAGCCACACTAGCGGGGGGGTCAATGAGCAGTTCTTC TRBJ2-1 TRBD2 - TRBV6-5
CASSMGQGTDTQYF TGTGCCAGTAGTATGGGCCAGGGGACAGATACGCAGTATTTT TRBJ2-3 - few TRBV19
CASSWTGVGYTF TGTGCCAGTAGTTGGACAGGGGTGGGCTACACCTTC TRBJ1-2 TRBD1 - TRBV19
CASSQTSASPYEQYF TGTGCCAGCAGCCAGACTAGCGCTTCTCCCTACGAGCAGTACTTC TRBJ2-7 TRBD2 - TRBV7-2
CASSGTEPEAFF TGTGCCAGCAGCGGCACAGAGCCTGAAGCTTTCTTT TRBJ1-1 - once TRBV9
CASSDGGATDTQYF TGTGCCAGCAGTGACGGGGGGGCCACAGATACGCAGTATTTT TRBJ2-3 TRBD2 few TRBV6-1
CASSQEEGTGGYEQYF TGCGCCAGCAGCCAAGAAGAGGGGACAGGGGGGTACGAGCAGTACTTC TRBJ2-7 TRBD1 - TRBV4-1
CASSITGGGTDTQYF TGTGCCAGTAGTATCACAGGGGGCGGCACAGATACGCAGTATTTT TRBJ2-3 TRBD1 - TRBV19
CASSLIVGRPSNTGELFF TGTGCCAGCAGCTTAATCGTTGGCAGGCCTTCGAACACCGGGGAGCTGTTTTTT TRBJ2-2 - once TRBV7-9
CASSPGQGRLYGYTF TGTGCCAGCAGTCCCGGACAGGGCCGTCTCTATGGCTACACCTTC TRBJ1-2 TRBD1 few TRBV7-6
CATSRASGGETQYF TGTGCCACCAGCAGAGCCAGCGGGGGAGAGACCCAGTACTTC TRBJ2-5 TRBD2 - TRBV15
CASSQSRQGREKLFF TGCGCCAGCAGCCAAAGCAGGCAGGGGCGGGAAAAACTGTTTTTT TRBJ1-4 - once TRBV4-3
CASSLRLAGTYNEQFF TGTGCCAGCAGCTTAAGACTAGCGGGGACCTACAATGAGCAGTTCTTC TRBJ2-1 TRBD2 - TRBV7-9
CASSRQAIYEQYF TGTGCCAGCAGCCGACAGGCTATCTACGAGCAGTACTTC TRBJ2-7 - - TRBV11-3
CASSPDRGLEDTQYF TGTGCCAGCTCACCGGACAGGGGGCTCGAGGATACGCAGTATTTT TRBJ2-3 TRBD1 once TRBV18
CASSLGGNRQETQYF TGTGCCAGCAGTTTGGGGGGGAACCGCCAAGAGACCCAGTACTTC TRBJ2-5 TRBD2 once TRBV27
CASSITGGNTGELFF TGTGCCAGTAGTATTACGGGGGGGAACACCGGGGAGCTGTTTTTT TRBJ2-2 TRBD2 - TRBV19
CASSQETGGGRNEQFF TGTGCCAGCAGCCAAGAAACCGGGGGGGGCCGCAATGAGCAGTTCTTC TRBJ2-1 TRBD2 - TRBV4-2
CSAMTGGELFF TGCAGTGCCATGACAGGGGGTGAGCTGTTTTTT TRBJ2-2 TRBD1 few TRBV20-1
CASRGALATNEKLFF TGTGCCAGCAGGGGGGCCCTGGCAACTAATGAAAAACTGTTTTTT TRBJ1-4 - - TRBV7-9
CAWDNYNSPLHF TGTGCCTGGGACAACTATAATTCACCCCTCCACTTT TRBJ1-6 - - TRBV30
CASSPRDRGGYEQYF TGCGCCAGCAGCCCCCGGGACAGAGGTGGCTACGAGCAGTACTTC TRBJ2-7 TRBD1 - TRBV4-1
CASSLYGGYEQYF TGTGCCAGCAGCTTATACGGGGGCTACGAGCAGTACTTC TRBJ2-7 - - TRBV11-2
CASTLNGVSGYGYTF TGTGCCAGCACCCTAAATGGGGTATCGGGCTATGGCTACACCTTC TRBJ1-2 - medium-sized TRBV2
CASSLQGYTEAFF TGTGCCAGTAGTCTACAGGGGTACACTGAAGCTTTCTTT TRBJ1-1 TRBD1 - TRBV19
CAISESGQSNYGYTF TGTGCCATCAGTGAGTCGGGGCAATCTAACTATGGCTACACCTTC TRBJ1-2 - - TRBV10-3
CASSVTGSSTDTQYF TGTGCCAGCAGCGTGACAGGGTCTAGCACAGATACGCAGTATTTT TRBJ2-3 TRBD1 - TRBV6-5
CASSPGPGQGRRLFF TGTGCCAGCAGCCCTGGACCGGGACAGGGACGAAGACTGTTTTTT TRBJ1-4 TRBD1 once TRBV5-6
CASSSDLNEKLFF TGTGCCAGCAGCTCGGACCTCAATGAAAAACTGTTTTTT TRBJ1-4 - - TRBV7-7
CASSKAKRESGNTIYF TGTGCCAGCAGCAAAGCAAAGAGGGAATCTGGAAACACCATATATTTT TRBJ1-3 - - TRBV21-1
CASSQSTSEGGTEAFF TGTGCCAGCAGCCAGAGTACGTCGGAGGGAGGTACTGAAGCTTTCTTT TRBJ1-1 - - TRBV4-2
CASMEGTGELFF TGTGCCAGTATGGAGGGCACCGGGGAGCTGTTTTTT TRBJ2-2 - - TRBV19
CASSPAGTALNTEAFF TGTGCCAGCTCACCCGCCGGGACAGCGCTGAACACTGAAGCTTTCTTT TRBJ1-1 TRBD1 - TRBV18
CSVEAISYGYTF TGCAGCGTTGAAGCTATCAGTTATGGCTACACCTTC TRBJ1-2 - - TRBV29-1
CASSALFSGARETQYF TGTGCCAGCAGTGCCCTGTTTAGCGGGGCTCGAGAGACCCAGTACTTC TRBJ2-5 TRBD2 - TRBV2
CASSISLAGAVIGQFF TGTGCCAGTAGTATATCACTAGCGGGGGCAGTCATAGGGCAGTTCTTC TRBJ2-1 TRBD2 once TRBV19
CASSQDGNRLNEQYF TGCGCCAGCAGCCAAGATGGTAACAGGTTGAACGAGCAGTACTTC TRBJ2-7 - - TRBV4-3
CASSVGNRVNYEQYF TGTGCCAGCAGCGTAGGAAACAGGGTGAATTACGAGCAGTACTTC TRBJ2-7 - - TRBV9
CASSFWGSGNTIYF TGTGCCAGCAGCTTTTGGGGGTCAGGAAACACCATATATTTT TRBJ1-3 - - TRBV11-2
CASSQGRDTQYF TGTGCCAGCAGCCAGGGTAGAGATACGCAGTATTTT TRBJ2-3 - - TRBV7-9
CASSLSVAGGSYEQYF TGCGCCAGCAGCTTGTCCGTAGCGGGGGGATCCTACGAGCAGTACTTC TRBJ2-7 TRBD2 large TRBV5-1
CASSDPSGESDTQYF TGTGCCAGCAGTGACCCTAGCGGGGAGTCAGATACGCAGTATTTT TRBJ2-3 TRBD2 - TRBV2
CASSQGTGYEQYF TGCGCCAGCAGCCAGGGAACAGGGTACGAGCAGTACTTC TRBJ2-7 - - TRBV4-1
CASSFEYADTQYF TGTGCCAGCAGCTTTGAGTACGCAGATACGCAGTATTTT TRBJ2-3 - - TRBV5-4
CASSLNRGRDTQYF TGTGCCAGCAGCTTAAATCGCGGCAGAGATACGCAGTATTTT TRBJ2-3 - - TRBV7-3